What follows are 23 T cell receptor beta chains derived from one specimen sequenced in a study of blood T cells in healthy people across ages. A sample-barcoded 5' primer and a J-beta primer mix were used in a second PCR of roughly 6 to 11 cycles. TCRdb re-called the 5' RACE reads with MiXCR, one entry per CDR3 protein. The profile covers over a million distinct CDR3 sequences, with approximately 59% appearing a single time and 6.7% taken by the ten largest. The specimen sequenced was blood. The receptors shown here come from a young man in good health.

The V call is TRBV7-2, the J call TRBJ2-4, with D unresolved. The DNA end is more similar to TRBJ2-5, so the J call may be wrong. Germline lookup yields CDR1 SGHTA and CDR2 FQGNSA. This CDR3 is 13 amino acids long. CDR3 sequence (DNA): TGTGCCAGCAGCTTAGATATTCGTGGGACCCAGTACTTC. This sequence encodes CASSLDIRGTQYF.

This clonotype was picked up a small number of times. This chain connects TRBV6-6 to TRBJ2-5; D is uncertain. Trimming left V 6 bases short and J 4 bases short, with 15 bases between. Germline assignment: CDR1 MNHNY and CDR2 SVGAGI (reference sequence). The CDR3 totals 14 residues. The CDR3 region is CASSAPLGLETQYF. CDR3 DNA sequence: TGTGCCAGCAGCGCCCCATTGGGTCTAGAGACCCAGTACTTC.

In the case of this clonotype: An end of the junction does not agree with germline; a read error may underlie this. The rearrangement links TRBV27 to TRBJ2-5; D is tentatively TRBD1 or TRBD2 (5 bases each). Germline values: CDR1 MNHEY, CDR2 SMNVEV (reference sequence). The CDR3 length is 16 residues. CDR3 protein: CANSLSGPLYQETQYF. DNA of the CDR3: TGTGCCAACAGTTTATCGGGACCCCTATACCAAGAGACCCAGTACTTC.

This clonotype was observed a few times. CDR3 sequence reads: CAISLSGGAFYNEQFF. CDR3 coding DNA: TGTGCCATCAGTCTTAGCGGGGGGGCCTTCTACAATGAGCAGTTCTTC. This chain connects TRBV10-3 to TRBJ2-1; TRBD2 agrees at 11 bases. Germline CDR1 is ENHRY and CDR2 is SYGVKD. The junction had 6 bases not matched to a gene; V was cut back by 5 bases and J by 3 bases. This CDR3 region has 16 residues.

A remark on this clonotype: The junction does not match germline at one end; this may be a read error. The chain couples TRBV28 to TRBJ2-6; the match to TRBD1 covers 8 bases. CDR3 size: 20 residues. Germline V gene data show CDR1 as MDHEN and CDR2 as SYDVKM. The CDR3 coding sequence is TGTGCCAGCAGTTTTCTAAAGAGGACAGGGATTATCTCTGGGGCCAACGTCCTGATTTTC. Protein sequence: CASSFLKRTGIISGANVLIF.

This chain joins TRBV12-3 or TRBV12-4 and TRBJ2-2, with TRBD2 identical over 9 bases. Unmatched junction bases numbered 2, after V lost 3 bases and J lost 6 bases. CDR3 size: 14 residues. CDR3 nucleotide sequence: TGTGCCAGCAGTTTCGGCGGGAGGGCCGGGGAGCTGTTTTTT. It specifies CASSFGGRAGELFF.

The V and J genes are TRBV4-1 and TRBJ2-5; 7 bases map to TRBD2. The J call may be in error: the DNA end matches TRBJ2-7 better. The germline V gene has CDR1 MGHRA and CDR2 YSYEKL. The CDR3 loop spans 16 amino acids. The CDR3 DNA sequence: TGCGCCAGCAGCCAAGATTTTCGGGGGGAGAGCTACGAGCAGTACTTC. This codes for CASSQDFRGESYEQYF.

The chain has TRBV20-1 and TRBJ2-1; 8 bases match TRBD2. Trimming took 6 bases from V and 3 from J; bases not matched to a gene: 10. The germline gives CDR1 DFQATT, CDR2 SNEGSKA (reference sequence). The CDR3 covers 15 residues. CDR3 coding DNA: TGCAGTGCGCCTAAGGTCGCGGGGGGCTACAATGAGCAGTTCTTC. This sequence encodes CSAPKVAGGYNEQFF.

The rearrangement joins TRBV20-1 to TRBJ2-3; no clear D. This CDR3 region has 15 residues. Germline CDR1 and CDR2: DFQATT and SNEGSKA (reference sequence). V was cut by 0 bases and J by 0 bases, with 10 bases left in between. DNA of the CDR3: TGCAGTGCTAGAGATCTGGGCTCTAGCACAGATACGCAGTATTTT. Protein product: CSARDLGSSTDTQYF.

This clonotype has only a few counts. The CDR3 sequence: CSVETTGGDIQYF. The CDR3 DNA sequence: TGCAGCGTTGAAACCACAGGGGGGGACATTCAGTACTTC. The rearrangement uses TRBV29-1 and TRBJ2-4; a weak D match, TRBD1 (8 bases). V lost 2 bases, J lost 8 bases, and 13 bases lay in between. This CDR3 comprises 13 residues. CDR1 is SQVTM and CDR2 is ANQGSEA in the germline V gene.

This clonotype was counted between two and nine times. V gene TRBV4-1 combines with J gene TRBJ2-4; the D is unclear. With the DNA end fitting TRBJ2-5 better, the J assignment may be wrong. Germline V gene data show CDR1 as MGHRA and CDR2 as YSYEKL. The CDR3 consists of 13 residues. The CDR3 reads CASSQGFTETQYF. Written as DNA, the CDR3 is TGCGCCAGCAGCCAAGGCTTCACAGAGACCCAGTACTTC.

The rearrangement joins TRBV7-6 to TRBJ2-7; TRBD2 matches 8 bases. This CDR3 has 16 amino acids. Trimming removed 5 bases from V and 6 bases from J; junction bases left unmatched: 15. Germline-derived CDR1 and CDR2 are SGHVS and FNYEAQ. As DNA, the CDR3 is TGTGCCAGCAGCCCGGGGGGGTCTCGACCACCACTCGAGCAGTACTTC. Protein sequence: CASSPGGSRPPLEQYF.

This clonotype was seen a few times. The CDR3 coding sequence is TGCGCCAGCAGCTCCTCGGGACAGACGCCCCTTTATGGCTACACCTTC. This translates into CASSSSGQTPLYGYTF. V and J are TRBV5-1 and TRBJ1-2, with TRBD1 identical over 7 bases. Germline trimming cut 3 bases from V and 5 bases from J; bases unmatched to any gene: 13. The CDR3 covers 16 residues. Germline V gene sequence: CDR1 SGHRS, CDR2 YFSETQ.

This clonotype has a single count. The chain uses TRBV30 and TRBJ1-2; the D is unclear. The V end was cut by 3 bases, the J end by 8 bases, with 19 bases between. The CDR3 sequence is 14 residues long. CDR1 GTSNPN and CDR2 SVGIG come from the germline V gene (reference sequence). The CDR3 spells CAWRGDGSGDGYTF. DNA for the CDR3: TGTGCCTGGAGAGGAGACGGCTCAGGAGACGGCTACACCTTC. Complete variable domain (other parts from reference TRBV30 and TRBJ1-2): SQTIHQWPATLVQPVGSPLSLECTVEGTSNPNLYWYRQAAGRGLQLLFYSVGIGQISSEVPQNLSASRPQDRQFILSSKKLLLSDSGFYLCAWRGDGSGDGYTFGSGTRLTVV.

This clonotype was seen once. A much bigger clone sits one base away, suggesting this may be a read error. The chain recombines TRBV29-1 with TRBJ2-7, with TRBD2 as a possible D gene (5 bases). The CDR3 has 12 residues. Germline CDR1 and CDR2: SQVTM and ANQGSEA. The V gene lost 4 bases and the J gene lost 7 bases, with 14 bases spanning the gap. CDR3 loop: CSVGRIGNEQYF. CDR3 nucleotide sequence: TGCAGCGTTGGGAGGATCGGCAATGAGCAGTACTTC.

This clonotype was observed a single time. The chain carries TRBV11-2 and TRBJ1-2; 10 bases are a match to TRBD1. CDR1 and CDR2 from the germline V gene are SGHAT and FQNNGV. V lost 6 bases and J lost 6; bases outside the gene matches: 10. This CDR3 spans 15 amino acids. The CDR3 sequence: CASRPGQGEPHGYTF. In DNA form, the CDR3 reads TGTGCCAGCAGGCCAGGACAGGGGGAACCTCATGGCTACACCTTC.

This clonotype was recorded a few times. The chain links TRBV29-1 to TRBJ1-2; D unresolved. From germline, CDR1 is SQVTM and CDR2 ANQGSEA. There are 12 residues in the CDR3. V gave up 5 bases and J gave up 8 bases, with 15 bases separating them. CDR3 residues: CSVRGPHGGYTF. CDR3 nucleotide sequence: TGCAGCGTTCGGGGTCCTCATGGGGGCTACACCTTC.

The chain is built from TRBV12-3 or TRBV12-4 and TRBJ1-4; 8 bases are shared with TRBD1. The CDR3 totals 16 residues. V trimming: 4 bases; J trimming: 1 base; junction bases outside the gene matches: 5. The CDR3 spells CASSSPGQGTNEKLFF. DNA of the CDR3: TGTGCCAGCAGTTCACCTGGACAGGGAACTAATGAAAAACTGTTTTTT.

This clonotype showed up just a few times. The chain recombines TRBV29-1 with TRBJ1-2; no reliable D call. Trimming removed 7 bases at V and 1 base at J, with 13 bases between. The CDR3 runs to 13 residues. The germline V gene encodes CDR1 SQVTM and CDR2 ANQGSEA. The CDR3 region is CSAAPGNNYGYTF. The CDR3 bases are TGCAGCGCGGCTCCCGGGAATAACTATGGCTACACCTTC. Full variable domain (outside the CDR3, taken from reference TRBV29-1 and TRBJ1-2): SAVISQKPSRDICQRGTSLTIQCQVDSQVTMMFWYRQQPGQSLTLIATANQGSEATYESGFVIDKFPISRPNLTFSTLTVSNMSPEDSSIYLCSAAPGNNYGYTFGSGTRLTVV.

CDR3 amino acids: CASSDSTGASYNEQFF. CDR3 sequence (DNA): TGCGCCAGCAGCGACAGTACAGGGGCCTCCTACAATGAGCAGTTCTTC. V is TRBV5-1 and J is TRBJ2-1; 7 bases line up with TRBD1. The CDR3 length is 16 residues. Germline assignment: CDR1 SGHRS and CDR2 YFSETQ. Trimming at V came to 4 bases and at J to 0 bases, leaving 7 bases not matched to a gene.

The gene calls are TRBV27 and TRBJ2-3; 10 bases match TRBD1. This CDR3 contains 16 residues. Unmatched junction bases numbered 9, after V lost 4 bases and J lost 5 bases. Germline V gene data show CDR1 as MNHEY and CDR2 as SMNVEV (reference sequence). The CDR3: CASSYSGTGAVDTQYF. The CDR3 nucleotides are TGTGCCAGCAGTTACTCCGGGACAGGGGCCGTAGATACGCAGTATTTT.

The V and J genes are TRBV4-1 and TRBJ2-1; tentative D call: TRBD1 (6 bases). V was trimmed by 6 bases and J by 6 bases, leaving 15 bases between them. Germline assignment: CDR1 MGHRA and CDR2 YSYEKL. This CDR3 spans 14 amino acids. The DNA of the CDR3 is TGCGCCAGCAGAACCCCAGGGGCCCGCAATGAGCAGTTCTTC. Encoded protein: CASRTPGARNEQFF.

For this clonotype: Germline is not matched at one junction end, which may reflect a read error. The chain recombines TRBV29-1 with TRBJ2-7, with D hard to call. Germline CDR1 SQVTM, CDR2 ANQGSEA. The CDR3 runs to 12 residues. The CDR3 here is CSFEDLGYEQYF. Here the CDR3 DNA reads TGCAGCTTTGAAGATCTAGGGTACGAGCAGTACTTC.